Below, 31 T cell receptor beta chains from the same sample are listed, as sequenced in a study of immune evolution from preneoplasia to lung adenocarcinoma. The method was immunoSEQ multiplex PCR; TCRdb's version includes in-frame clones alone and lacks a portion of them. The sample consists of roughly 40,000 clones, 74% of them appearing once. Sequencing was carried out using FFPE invasive lung adenocarcinoma tissue. Receptors originate from a person between 55 and 69 years old with lung adenocarcinoma.

The gene calls are TRBV14 and TRBJ1-2; D is ambiguous. V was clipped by 0 bases and J by 2 bases, with 10 bases between them. Looked up from germline, CDR1 is SGHDN and CDR2 is FVKESK. The CDR3 consists of 15 residues. Here the CDR3 reads CASSQDRARNYGYTF. The CDR3 DNA follows: TGTGCCAGCAGCCAAGATCGCGCACGGAACTATGGCTACACCTTC.

The chain joins TRBV28 to TRBJ2-1, with D possibly being TRBD1 or TRBD2 (5 bases each). This CDR3 is 11 amino acids long. V was cut by 7 bases and J by 9 bases, with 10 bases left in between. The germline V gene has CDR1 MDHEN and CDR2 SYDVKM. This CDR3 reads CASTWGSEQFF. The CDR3 DNA follows: TGTGCCAGCACCTGGGGGAGTGAGCAGTTCTTC.

The V gene is TRBV5-4, the J gene TRBJ2-2; 8 bases are a match to TRBD2. Germline V lookup: CDR1 SGHNT, CDR2 YYREEE (reference sequence). V lost 0 bases, J lost 5 bases, and 6 bases stayed unmatched. The CDR3 spans 16 residues. The CDR3 spells CASSLASGGGTGELFF. CDR3 bases: TGTGCCAGCAGCTTGGCCTCGGGAGGGGGGACCGGGGAGCTGTTTTTT.

The chain is built from TRBV7-3 and TRBJ2-1; 10 bases are a match to TRBD2. The CDR3 runs 18 residues. Germline CDR1 reads SGHTA; CDR2 reads FQGTGA. The V segment lost 1 base and the J segment 6 bases; nucleotides outside the gene matches: 12. CDR3 in DNA: TGTGCCAGCAGCTTAAATGCCCTTTTAGCGGGAGGAGGCAATGAGCAGTTCTTC. This encodes CASSLNALLAGGGNEQFF.

As DNA, the CDR3 is TGCGCCAGCAGGGGACAGGGTAGCACAGATACGCAGTATTTT. It encodes CASRGQGSTDTQYF. The chain joins TRBV10-2 to TRBJ2-3; TRBD1 agrees at 9 bases. Germline V gene sequence: CDR1 WSHSY, CDR2 SAAADI. The CDR3 is made up of 14 amino acids. V was clipped by 6 bases and J by 0 bases; unmatched bases: 1.

The chain has TRBV10-2 and TRBJ1-2; TRBD1 is a possible D gene (6 bases). Looked up from germline, CDR1 is WSHSY and CDR2 is SAAADI. The CDR3 length is 17 residues. V was cut by 3 bases and J by 3 bases, with 20 bases left in between. CDR3 coding DNA: TGCGCCAGCAGTGACTCCATCACAAGGGGGGAGTACTATGGCTACACCTTC. Amino acids: CASSDSITRGEYYGYTF.

This clone was detected a few times. The genes are TRBV9 and TRBJ2-7; D call uncertain. The V and J ends lost 0 bases and 6 bases respectively, with 10 bases between them. This CDR3 comprises 13 residues. The germline V gene encodes CDR1 SGDLS and CDR2 YYNGEE. Here the CDR3 DNA reads TGTGCCAGCAGCGTAGGGCTCGGGCGCGAGCAGTACTTC. It codes for CASSVGLGREQYF.

The rearrangement joins TRBV6-1 to TRBJ2-7, with D possibly being TRBD1 (6 bases). This CDR3 is 14 amino acids long. CDR1 and CDR2 (germline): MNHNS, SASEGT. With 5 bases removed from V and 3 bases from J, the gap between germline ends came to 14 bases. Here the CDR3 DNA reads TGTGCCAGCAGTCCCGGCGACAGGATCTACGAGCAGTACTTC. This codes for CASSPGDRIYEQYF.

This clone was seen only once. This chain links TRBV4-2 with TRBJ1-2; D gene uncertain. This CDR3 is built from 13 residues. The V gene's germline CDR1 is LGHNA and CDR2 YNFKEQ. V was cut by 7 bases and J by 7 bases, with 16 bases left in between. This CDR3 is CASTGTQSGGYTF. CDR3 nucleotide sequence: TGTGCCAGCACTGGTACCCAGTCAGGTGGCTACACCTTC.

The rearrangement uses TRBV5-5 and TRBJ1-1; TRBD1 is a possible D gene (6 bases). Germline V CDR1 and CDR2: SGHKS, YYEKEE (reference sequence). CDR3 length equals 15 residues. Trimming stripped 3 bases from V and 1 base from J, with 13 bases between. In DNA, the CDR3 is TGTGCCAGCAGCTGGGGGGCCAGGGAGAACACTGAAGCTTTCTTT. This sequence encodes CASSWGARENTEAFF.

V usage is TRBV5-4 and J usage is TRBJ1-3; no definite D call. Per germline, CDR1 SGHNT and CDR2 YYREEE (reference sequence). The CDR3 runs 15 residues. V was cut by 0 bases and J by 0 bases, with 7 bases left in between. The CDR3 here is CASSLGGFSGNTIYF. DNA of the CDR3: TGTGCCAGCAGCTTGGGCGGATTCTCTGGAAACACCATATATTTT.

This clone was counted a few times. The V call is TRBV30, the J call TRBJ2-7, with no clear D. The CDR3 consists of 15 residues. Trimming stripped 0 bases from V and 3 bases from J, with 15 bases between. CDR1 and CDR2 from the germline V gene are GTSNPN and SVGIG (reference sequence). CDR3 in DNA: TGTGCCTGGAGTGTAAGGCTAGAAATAATCTACGAGCAGTACTTC. Translation gives CAWSVRLEIIYEQYF.

The CDR3 sequence is CASSFNRDGYTF. The CDR3, as DNA: TGTGCCAGCAGCTTCAATAGAGATGGCTACACCTTC. This chain connects TRBV7-9 to TRBJ1-2, with D uncertain. CDR3 length: 12 residues. Deletions cut 3 bases from V and 6 bases from J, with 8 bases between. Germline V gene data show CDR1 as SEHNR and CDR2 as FQNEAQ (reference sequence).

The chain recombines TRBV11-1 with TRBJ2-3, with 11 bases identical to TRBD1. CDR3 length: 16 amino acids. Germline CDR1 and CDR2: SGHAT and FQDESV (reference sequence). The V segment lost 3 bases and the J segment 4 bases; nucleotides outside the gene matches: 6. Here the CDR3 DNA reads TGTGCCAGCAGCTTGGAGGCGGGACAGGGGGCAGATACGCAGTATTTT. Amino acids: CASSLEAGQGADTQYF.

The V and J genes are TRBV6-6 and TRBJ2-7, with TRBD1 identical over 7 bases. The V segment lost 0 bases and the J segment 7 bases; nucleotides outside the gene matches: 6. The CDR3 totals 14 residues. Germline V gene lookup returns CDR1 MNHNY and CDR2 SVGAGI (reference sequence). For the CDR3, the DNA is TGTGCCAGCAGTTACTCCGACAGGGTTCGGGAGCAGTACTTC. Its protein is CASSYSDRVREQYF.

This clone is a singleton in its sample. The chain links TRBV5-1 to TRBJ1-1, with D possibly matching TRBD1 (6 bases). The length of the CDR3 is 15 residues. Germline V gives CDR1 SGHRS, CDR2 YFSETQ. Trimming pared 4 bases from V and 1 base from J, leaving 14 bases between. Here the CDR3 reads CASSQKTGSNTEAFF. The DNA for the CDR3 is TGCGCCAGCAGCCAGAAGACAGGATCGAACACTGAAGCTTTCTTT.

The gene calls are TRBV18 and TRBJ2-7; TRBD2 agrees at 7 bases. Unmatched junction bases numbered 3, after V lost 3 bases and J lost 4 bases. There are 13 residues in the CDR3. Per germline, CDR1 KGHSH and CDR2 LQKENI. CDR3 nucleotides: TGTGCCAGCTCACCGCAGGGAGGGTACGAGCAGTACTTC. Its protein product is CASSPQGGYEQYF.

V is TRBV10-3 and J is TRBJ1-2; no definite D call. The CDR3 loop spans 14 amino acids. Germline lookup yields CDR1 ENHRY and CDR2 SYGVKD. Trimming removed 3 bases at V and 2 bases at J, with 10 bases between. The CDR3 here is CAISEGGANYGYTF. The CDR3 DNA reads as TGTGCCATCAGTGAAGGCGGAGCGAACTATGGCTACACCTTC.

The V gene is TRBV6-4, the J gene TRBJ1-2; unclear D gene. Germline V gives CDR1 MRHNA, CDR2 SNTAGT. This CDR3 comprises 15 residues. The V gene lost 6 bases and the J gene lost 4 bases, with 18 bases spanning the gap. CDR3 sequence (DNA): TGTGCCAGCAGCCCAGTTTCTACACTATTCTATGGCTACACCTTC. It yields the protein CASSPVSTLFYGYTF.

The chain is built from TRBV28 and TRBJ2-5; 8 bases line up with TRBD1. This CDR3 has 13 amino acids. V trimming: 5 bases; J trimming: 3 bases; junction bases outside the gene matches: 2. Per germline, CDR1 MDHEN and CDR2 SYDVKM. CDR3 loop: CASSETGEETQYF. The CDR3 nucleotides are TGTGCCAGCAGTGAGACAGGGGAAGAGACCCAGTACTTC.

This chain joins TRBV28 and TRBJ1-1, with a possible D match to TRBD1 (6 bases). This CDR3 is 13 amino acids long. V shed 1 base and J shed 7 bases, with 10 bases lying between them. Germline V lookup: CDR1 MDHEN, CDR2 SYDVKM. The CDR3 region is CASSLLIRGEAFF. The CDR3 nucleotides are TGTGCCAGCAGTTTATTAATCAGGGGTGAAGCTTTCTTT.

V gene TRBV10-1 combines with J gene TRBJ2-1, with D uncertain. CDR3 length: 13 amino acids. In germline, CDR1 is WNHNN, CDR2 SYGVQD (reference sequence). V was shortened by 4 bases and J by 4 bases, with 8 bases between the two germline ends. In DNA form, the CDR3 reads TGCGCCAGCAGTGGAAACCTTTACAATGAGCAGTTCTTC. Protein sequence: CASSGNLYNEQFF.

V gene TRBV5-1 combines with J gene TRBJ1-4; no reliable D call. V was cut by 4 bases and J by 4 bases, with 8 bases left in between. Per the germline V gene, CDR1 is SGHRS and CDR2 is YFSETQ. The CDR3 covers 13 residues. The CDR3 coding sequence is TGCGCCAGCAGCATTGGCGGTAATGAAAAACTGTTTTTT. This translates into CASSIGGNEKLFF.

This chain connects TRBV11-2 to TRBJ1-2; 9 positions agree with TRBD1. CDR1 is SGHAT and CDR2 is FQNNGV in the germline V gene. The CDR3 spans 14 residues. V was pared by 6 bases and J by 0 bases, with 2 bases of the junction left unmatched. This chain's CDR3 is CASRRTGANYGYTF. The CDR3 DNA follows: TGTGCCAGCAGGCGGACAGGGGCTAACTATGGCTACACCTTC.

This chain uses TRBV10-2 with TRBJ2-1; D gene ambiguous. The CDR3 extends over 10 amino acids. Between the trimmed V and J ends, which lost 6 bases and 13 bases, there was a span of 10 bases. Germline assignment: CDR1 WSHSY and CDR2 SAAADI. The CDR3 spells CASSSPRQFF. In DNA, the CDR3 is TGCGCCAGCAGCTCCCCCCGACAGTTCTTC.

The chain has TRBV6-6 and TRBJ2-2, with 12 bases matching TRBD2. With 6 bases clipped from V and 4 bases from J, the junction kept 6 bases outside the gene matches. The germline gives CDR1 MNHNY, CDR2 SVGAGI (reference sequence). This CDR3 has 16 amino acids. CDR3 sequence: CASSRMGLAGTGELFF. The CDR3 bases are TGTGCCAGCAGCCGAATGGGACTAGCGGGCACCGGGGAGCTGTTTTTT.

To note about this clone: This sample includes further DNA sequences coding for the same CDR3. This chain links TRBV9 with TRBJ2-2; D remains unclear. Trimming cost V 1 base and J 0 bases, with 4 bases left between them. CDR1 is SGDLS, CDR2 YYNGEE, per germline. CDR3 length equals 14 residues. CDR3 DNA: TGTGCCAGCAGCGTAACTACGAACACCGGGGAGCTGTTTTTT. It encodes CASSVTTNTGELFF.

The gene calls are TRBV4-2 and TRBJ1-4, with D maybe TRBD1 (5 bases). Trimming pared 7 bases from V and 4 bases from J, leaving 13 bases between. CDR3 size: 14 residues. Germline CDR1 LGHNA, CDR2 YNFKEQ. CDR3 coding DNA: TGTGCCAGCACCCAGGGCAGCCATAATGAAAAACTGTTTTTT. Its protein is CASTQGSHNEKLFF.

The chain recombines TRBV9 with TRBJ2-7; D perhaps matches TRBD1 (5 bases). CDR1 is SGDLS, CDR2 YYNGEE, per germline. Trimming shortened V by 2 bases and J by 3 bases, and 9 bases separated the two germline ends. The CDR3 length is 13 residues. The CDR3, as DNA: TGTGCCAGCAGCGTCGACAGCAACTACGAGCAGTACTTC. Its translation: CASSVDSNYEQYF. The whole variable domain, filled in from reference TRBV9 and TRBJ2-7, reads DSGVTQTPKHLITATGQRVTLRCSPRSGDLSVYWYQQSLDQGLQFLIQYYNGEERAKGNILERFSAQQFPDLHSELNLSSLELGDSALYFCASSVDSNYEQYFGPGTRLTVT.

V gene TRBV7-2 combines with J gene TRBJ1-1, with D uncertain. CDR1 and CDR2 (germline): SGHTA, FQGNSA. V lost 5 bases and J lost 4, with 14 bases in between. There are 14 residues in the CDR3. The CDR3 here is CASSLLGLGTEAFF. The CDR3 region has the DNA TGTGCCAGCAGCCTATTAGGACTGGGCACTGAAGCTTTCTTT.

The chain recombines TRBV21-1 with TRBJ2-3; the tabulated D call, TRBD1, remains unverified against the DNA. TRBV21-1 is a listed pseudogene. The CDR3 is 15 residues long. CDR3 nucleotide sequence: TGTGCCAGCAGCAAAGGGGGCAGTAGCACAGATACGCAGTATTTT. Translation: CASSKGGSSTDTQYF.